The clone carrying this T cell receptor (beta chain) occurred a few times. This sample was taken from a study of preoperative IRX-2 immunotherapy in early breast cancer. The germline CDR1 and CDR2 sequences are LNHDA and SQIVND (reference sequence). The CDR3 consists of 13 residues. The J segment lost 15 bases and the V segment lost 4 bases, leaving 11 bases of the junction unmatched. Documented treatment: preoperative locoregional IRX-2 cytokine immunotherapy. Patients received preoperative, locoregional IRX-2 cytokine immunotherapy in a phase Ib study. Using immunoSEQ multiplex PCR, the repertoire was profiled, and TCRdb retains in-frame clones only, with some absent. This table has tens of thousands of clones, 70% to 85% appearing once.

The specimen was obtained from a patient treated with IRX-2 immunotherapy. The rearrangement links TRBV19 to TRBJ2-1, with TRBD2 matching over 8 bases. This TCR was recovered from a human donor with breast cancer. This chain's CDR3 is CASSRGREAPRFF. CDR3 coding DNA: TGTGCCAGTAGTAGGGGGCGGGAGGCCCCAAGGTTCTTC.